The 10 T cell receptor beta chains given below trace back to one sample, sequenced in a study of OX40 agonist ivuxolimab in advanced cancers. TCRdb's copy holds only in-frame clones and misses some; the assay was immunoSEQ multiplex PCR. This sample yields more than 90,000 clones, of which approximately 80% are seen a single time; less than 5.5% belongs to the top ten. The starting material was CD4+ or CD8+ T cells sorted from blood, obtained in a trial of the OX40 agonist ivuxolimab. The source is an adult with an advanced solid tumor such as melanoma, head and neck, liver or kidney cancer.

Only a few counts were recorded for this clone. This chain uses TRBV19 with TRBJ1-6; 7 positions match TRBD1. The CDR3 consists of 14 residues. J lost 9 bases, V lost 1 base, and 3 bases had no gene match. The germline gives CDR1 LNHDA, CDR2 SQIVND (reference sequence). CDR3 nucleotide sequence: TGTGCCAGTAGTATAGCGACAGGGTCTTCACCCCTCCACTTT. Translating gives CASSIATGSSPLHF.

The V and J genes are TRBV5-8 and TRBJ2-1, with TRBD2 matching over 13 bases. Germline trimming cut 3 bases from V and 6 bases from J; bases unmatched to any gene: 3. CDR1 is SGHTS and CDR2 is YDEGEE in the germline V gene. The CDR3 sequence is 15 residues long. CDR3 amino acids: CASSSGLAGVNEQFF. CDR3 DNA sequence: TGTGCCAGCAGCTCCGGACTAGCGGGAGTCAATGAGCAGTTCTTC.

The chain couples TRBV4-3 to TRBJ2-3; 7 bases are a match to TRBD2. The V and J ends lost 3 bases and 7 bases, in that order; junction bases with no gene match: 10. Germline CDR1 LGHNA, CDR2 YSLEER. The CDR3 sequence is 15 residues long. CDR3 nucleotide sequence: TGCGCCAGCAGCCAGGGAAGCGGGGTTGGGAATACGCAGTATTTT. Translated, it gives CASSQGSGVGNTQYF.

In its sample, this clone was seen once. In DNA form, the CDR3 reads TGTGCCACCAGCGACGGGACAGGGGATGAGCAGTTCTTC. This sequence encodes CATSDGTGDEQFF. The rearrangement links TRBV15 to TRBJ2-1; 10 positions agree with TRBD1. The ends lost 5 bases at V and 8 bases at J; junction bases unmatched: 3. Germline CDR1 reads LNHNV; CDR2 reads YYDKDF (reference sequence). The CDR3 has 13 amino acids.

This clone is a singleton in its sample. This chain's CDR3 is CASSVEVHTDTQYF. The CDR3 DNA is TGTGCCAGCAGCGTAGAGGTCCACACAGATACGCAGTATTTT. The V gene is TRBV9, the J gene TRBJ2-3; D remains unclear. Germline values: CDR1 SGDLS, CDR2 YYNGEE. Trimming cost V 0 bases and J 2 bases, with 7 bases left between them. The CDR3 loop spans 14 amino acids.

In DNA, the CDR3 is TGCGCCAGCAGCCCCGGGACAGCCACCGGGGAGCTGTTTTTT. Translating it yields CASSPGTATGELFF. The rearrangement links TRBV5-1 to TRBJ2-2; 7 nucleotides align to TRBD1. Germline V lookup: CDR1 SGHRS, CDR2 YFSETQ. The CDR3 consists of 14 residues. The ends lost 4 bases at V and 4 bases at J; junction bases unmatched: 4. The whole variable domain, remainder taken from reference TRBV5-1 and TRBJ2-2, is KAGVTQTPRYLIKTRGQQVTLSCSPISGHRSVSWYQQTPGQGLQFLFEYFSETQRNKGNFPGRFSGRQFSNSRSEMNVSTLELGDSALYLCASSPGTATGELFFGEGSRLTVL.

The CDR3, as DNA: TGTGCCAGTGTCTTCAAGGGAGGCAAGAGCACAGATACGCAGTATTTT. Residues: CASVFKGGKSTDTQYF. The rearrangement links TRBV21-1 to TRBJ2-3; the D call in the table, TRBD2, was not verified against the DNA. TRBV21-1 is tagged as a pseudogene. CDR3 length: 16 amino acids.

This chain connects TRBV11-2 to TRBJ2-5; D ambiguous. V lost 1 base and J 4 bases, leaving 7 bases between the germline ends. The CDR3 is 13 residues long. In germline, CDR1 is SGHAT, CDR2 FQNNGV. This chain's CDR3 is CASSLVPGETQYF. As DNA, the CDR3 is TGTGCCAGCAGCTTAGTCCCGGGAGAGACCCAGTACTTC.

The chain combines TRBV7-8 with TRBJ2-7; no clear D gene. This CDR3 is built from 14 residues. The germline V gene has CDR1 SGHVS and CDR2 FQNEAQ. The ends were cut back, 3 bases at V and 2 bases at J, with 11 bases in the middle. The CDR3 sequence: CASSFRSDTYEQYF. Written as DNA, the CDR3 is TGTGCCAGCAGCTTCCGCAGCGACACCTACGAGCAGTACTTC.

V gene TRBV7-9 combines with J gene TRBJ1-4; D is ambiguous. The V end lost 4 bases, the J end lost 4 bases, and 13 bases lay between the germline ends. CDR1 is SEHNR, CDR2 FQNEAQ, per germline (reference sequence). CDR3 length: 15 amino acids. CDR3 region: CASSSWTFLNEKLFF. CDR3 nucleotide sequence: TGTGCCAGCAGCTCGTGGACCTTTCTTAATGAAAAACTGTTTTTT.